This note documents a single T cell receptor beta chain sequence. Authors' processing steps: From reference gene primer amplification, estimates of nucleated cell counts were derived. The data were produced by immunoSEQ multiplex PCR, yet TCRdb's version contains in-frame clones alone and is incomplete. V and J calls and clone size are as listed in that table; D and trimming were resolved from the DNA. There are about 68,000 clones in the sample; approximately 91% occur only once, and roughly 2.6% lies in the top ten. Seattle researchers signed up patients amid active infection and tracked them longitudinally. The sample is drawn from a study of blood T cell repertoires in COVID-19. Overall study context: Italy, Spain and the United States were the sources of the convalescent and acute COVID-19 samples. PBMCs, B-cell-depleted T cells, or T cells were the source of the cDNA or gDNA that made up the material.

CDR3 length: 13 residues. Trimming removed 0 bases at V and 6 bases at J, with 10 bases between. CDR1 and CDR2 (germline): SGHRS, YFSETQ. The chain is built from TRBV5-1 and TRBJ2-7; maybe TRBD1 (6 bases). The TCR sequence derives from a man aged 45-60 years with COVID-19, enrolled during active disease. Sequencing was carried out using peripheral blood. This chain's CDR3 is CASSLGRGSEQYF. CDR3 sequence (DNA): TGCGCCAGCAGCTTGGGCAGGGGATCCGAGCAGTACTTC.